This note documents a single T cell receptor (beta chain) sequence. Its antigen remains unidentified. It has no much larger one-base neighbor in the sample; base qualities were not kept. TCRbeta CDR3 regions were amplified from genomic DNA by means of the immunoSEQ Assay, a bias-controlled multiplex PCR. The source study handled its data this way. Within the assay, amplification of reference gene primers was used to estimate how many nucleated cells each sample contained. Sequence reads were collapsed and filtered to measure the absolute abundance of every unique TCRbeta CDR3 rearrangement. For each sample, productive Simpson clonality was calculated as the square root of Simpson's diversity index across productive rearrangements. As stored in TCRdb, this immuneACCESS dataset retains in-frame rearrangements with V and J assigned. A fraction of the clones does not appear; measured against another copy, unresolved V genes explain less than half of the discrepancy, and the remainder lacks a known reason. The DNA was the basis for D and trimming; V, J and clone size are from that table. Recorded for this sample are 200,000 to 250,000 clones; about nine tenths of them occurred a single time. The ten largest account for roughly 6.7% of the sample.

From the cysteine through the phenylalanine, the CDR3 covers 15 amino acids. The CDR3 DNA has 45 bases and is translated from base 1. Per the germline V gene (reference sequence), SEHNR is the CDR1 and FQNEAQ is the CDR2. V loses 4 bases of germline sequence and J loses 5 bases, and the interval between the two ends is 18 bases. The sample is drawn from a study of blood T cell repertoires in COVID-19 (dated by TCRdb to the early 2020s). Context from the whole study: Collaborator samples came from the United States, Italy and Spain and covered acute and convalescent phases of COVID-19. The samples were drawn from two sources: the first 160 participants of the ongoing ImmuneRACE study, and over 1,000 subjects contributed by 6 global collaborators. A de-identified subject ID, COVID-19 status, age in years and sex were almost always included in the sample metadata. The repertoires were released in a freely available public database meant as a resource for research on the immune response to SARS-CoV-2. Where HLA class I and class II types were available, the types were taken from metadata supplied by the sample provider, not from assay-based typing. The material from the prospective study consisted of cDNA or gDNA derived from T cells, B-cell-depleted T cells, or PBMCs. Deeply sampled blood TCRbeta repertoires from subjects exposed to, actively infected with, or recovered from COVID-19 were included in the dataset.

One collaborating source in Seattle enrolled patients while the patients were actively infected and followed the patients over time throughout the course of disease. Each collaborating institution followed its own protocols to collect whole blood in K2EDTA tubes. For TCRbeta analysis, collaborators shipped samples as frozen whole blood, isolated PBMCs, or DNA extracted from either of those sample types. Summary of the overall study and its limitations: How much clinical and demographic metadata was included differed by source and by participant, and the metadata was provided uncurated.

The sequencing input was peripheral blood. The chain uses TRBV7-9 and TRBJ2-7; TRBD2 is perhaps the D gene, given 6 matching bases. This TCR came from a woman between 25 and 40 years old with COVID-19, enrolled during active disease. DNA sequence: TGTGCCAGCAGCTCCCCCGGCGCGGAGGGAAACGAGCAGTACTTC. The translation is CASSSPGAEGNEQYF.